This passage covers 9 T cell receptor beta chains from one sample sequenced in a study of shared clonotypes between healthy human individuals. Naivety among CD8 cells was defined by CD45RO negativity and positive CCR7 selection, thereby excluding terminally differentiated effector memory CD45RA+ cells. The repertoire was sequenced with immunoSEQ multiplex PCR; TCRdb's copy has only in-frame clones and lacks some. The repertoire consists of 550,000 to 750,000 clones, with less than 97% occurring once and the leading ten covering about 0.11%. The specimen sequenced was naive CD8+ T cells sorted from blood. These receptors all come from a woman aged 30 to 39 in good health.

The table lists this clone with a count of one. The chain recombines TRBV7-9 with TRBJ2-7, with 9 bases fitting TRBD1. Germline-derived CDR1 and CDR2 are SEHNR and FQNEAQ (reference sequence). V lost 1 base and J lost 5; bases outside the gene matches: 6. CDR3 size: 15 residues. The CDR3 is CASSLGGDRENEQYF. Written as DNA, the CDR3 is TGTGCCAGCAGCTTAGGAGGGGACAGGGAGAACGAGCAGTACTTC.

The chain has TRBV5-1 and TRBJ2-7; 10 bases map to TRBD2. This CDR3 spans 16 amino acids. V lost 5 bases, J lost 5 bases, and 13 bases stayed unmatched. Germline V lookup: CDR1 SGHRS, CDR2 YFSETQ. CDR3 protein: CASRSTSGTRSNEQYF. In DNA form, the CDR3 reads TGCGCCAGCAGATCCACTAGCGGGACCCGGAGTAACGAGCAGTACTTC.

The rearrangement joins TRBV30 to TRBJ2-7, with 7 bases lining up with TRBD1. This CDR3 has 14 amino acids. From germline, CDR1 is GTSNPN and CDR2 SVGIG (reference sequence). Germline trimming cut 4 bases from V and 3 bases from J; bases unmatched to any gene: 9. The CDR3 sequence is CAWTYVTGSYEQYF. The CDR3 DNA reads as TGTGCCTGGACCTACGTGACAGGGAGCTACGAGCAGTACTTC.

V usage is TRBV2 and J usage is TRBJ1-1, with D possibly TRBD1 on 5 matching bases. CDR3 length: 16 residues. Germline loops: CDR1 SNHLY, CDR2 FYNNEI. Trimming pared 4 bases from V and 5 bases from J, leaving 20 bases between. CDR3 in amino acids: CASSVSRRTDKTEAFF. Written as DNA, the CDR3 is TGTGCCAGCAGTGTCTCCCGGAGGACGGACAAGACTGAAGCTTTCTTT.

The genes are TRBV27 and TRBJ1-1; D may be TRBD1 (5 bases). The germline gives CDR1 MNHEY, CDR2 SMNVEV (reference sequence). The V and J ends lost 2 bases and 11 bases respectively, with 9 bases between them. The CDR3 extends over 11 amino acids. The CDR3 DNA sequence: TGTGCCAGCAGTTTAGGGACGGTGGCTTTCTTT. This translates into CASSLGTVAFF.

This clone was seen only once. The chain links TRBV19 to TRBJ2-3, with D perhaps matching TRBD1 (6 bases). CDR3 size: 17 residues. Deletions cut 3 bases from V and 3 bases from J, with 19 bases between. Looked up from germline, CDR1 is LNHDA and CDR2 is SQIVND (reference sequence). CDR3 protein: CASSMSSAGERTDTQYF. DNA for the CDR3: TGTGCCAGTAGTATGTCGTCGGCAGGGGAAAGGACAGATACGCAGTATTTT.

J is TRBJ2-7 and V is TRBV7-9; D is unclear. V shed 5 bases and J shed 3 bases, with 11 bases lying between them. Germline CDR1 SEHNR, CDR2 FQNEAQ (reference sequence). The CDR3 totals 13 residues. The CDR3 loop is CASSHQLYYEQYF. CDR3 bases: TGTGCCAGCAGCCACCAGTTGTACTACGAGCAGTACTTC. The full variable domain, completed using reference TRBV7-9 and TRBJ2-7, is DTGVSQNPRHKITKRGQNVTFRCDPISEHNRLYWYRQTLGQGPEFLTYFQNEAQLEKSRLLSDRFSAERPKGSFSTLEIQRTEQGDSAMYLCASSHQLYYEQYFGPGTRLTVT.

CDR3 sequence reads: CASSPRQRGGDEQFF. In DNA, the CDR3 is TGTGCCAGCAGCCCGCGGCAAAGAGGGGGGGATGAGCAGTTCTTC. V usage is TRBV7-9 and J usage is TRBJ2-1; D perhaps matches TRBD2 (7 bases). Trimming left V 5 bases short and J 8 bases short, with 19 bases between. The CDR3 has 15 amino acids. CDR1 and CDR2 from the germline V gene are SEHNR and FQNEAQ (reference sequence).

The CDR3 spells CASSIVTGGNQETQYF. CDR3 DNA sequence: TGTGCCAGTAGTATAGTCACGGGGGGAAATCAAGAGACCCAGTACTTC. The chain employs TRBV19 and TRBJ2-5; 7 bases fit TRBD2. This CDR3 is built from 16 residues. Looked up from germline, CDR1 is LNHDA and CDR2 is SQIVND (reference sequence). The J segment lost 2 bases and the V segment lost 1 base, leaving 7 bases of the junction unmatched.